The next 16 T cell receptor beta chains were all read from a single sample in a study of blood T cell repertoires in COVID-19. Profiled with immunoSEQ multiplex PCR; TCRdb holds only in-frame clones, not every one. The sample has roughly 33,000 clones; 85% are singletons. Sequencing was performed on peripheral blood. The receptors stem from a human donor with acute or convalescent COVID-19. The donor label of this sample is uncertain.

The V call is TRBV2, the J call TRBJ2-7; 7 nucleotides match TRBD2. With 2 bases clipped from V and 4 bases from J, the junction kept 8 bases outside the gene matches. This CDR3 has 15 amino acids. CDR1 SNHLY and CDR2 FYNNEI come from the germline V gene. The CDR3 sequence: CASSETAGAGYEQYF. The CDR3 bases are TGTGCCAGCAGTGAAACGGCGGGAGCTGGGTACGAGCAGTACTTC.

V is TRBV7-9 and J is TRBJ1-2; D unresolved. Trimming stripped 2 bases from V and 4 bases from J, with 11 bases between. CDR3 size: 14 residues. Germline assignment: CDR1 SEHNR and CDR2 FQNEAQ (reference sequence). The CDR3 loop is CASSLSGGSYGYTF. CDR3 DNA: TGTGCCAGCAGCTTAAGCGGCGGGAGCTATGGCTACACCTTC.

The CDR3 loop reads CASVDGPGGDNEKLFF. In DNA, the CDR3 is TGTGCCAGCGTTGACGGGCCGGGGGGTGATAATGAAAAACTGTTTTTT. The rearrangement joins TRBV28 to TRBJ1-4; D is possibly TRBD1 (5 bases). The CDR3 loop spans 16 amino acids. Germline V lookup: CDR1 MDHEN, CDR2 SYDVKM. The V gene lost 8 bases and the J gene lost 4 bases, with 20 bases spanning the gap.

The chain combines TRBV6-6 with TRBJ1-4; TRBD1 might be the D (6 bases). Trimming pared 2 bases from V and 7 bases from J, leaving 14 bases between. Germline V gives CDR1 MNHNY, CDR2 SVGAGI (reference sequence). The CDR3 is 15 amino acids. CDR3 protein: CASSYVGGAGEKLFF. In nucleotides, the CDR3 is TGTGCCAGCAGTTACGTAGGGGGGGCCGGTGAAAAACTGTTTTTT.

This chain connects TRBV19 to TRBJ1-1; D gene unclear. With 6 bases removed from V and 0 bases from J, the gap between germline ends came to 5 bases. In germline, CDR1 is LNHDA, CDR2 SQIVND (reference sequence). The CDR3 consists of 12 residues. The CDR3 region has the DNA TGTGCCAGTAGATCAGTGAACACTGAAGCTTTCTTT. Amino acids: CASRSVNTEAFF.

This rearrangement joins TRBV7-2 to TRBJ1-3; possible D gene TRBD1, 6 bases. The ends were cut back, 5 bases at V and 4 bases at J, with 21 bases in the middle. There are 17 residues in the CDR3. Germline V lookup: CDR1 SGHTA, CDR2 FQGNSA. The chain's CDR3 is CASSLLWAGDVGNTIYF. In nucleotides, the CDR3 is TGTGCCAGCAGCCTACTTTGGGCAGGGGATGTAGGAAACACCATATATTTT.

This chain connects TRBV7-2 to TRBJ2-7; TRBD2 matches 8 bases. Germline CDR1 and CDR2: SGHTA and FQGNSA. V shed 5 bases, J shed 6 bases, and the junction held 6 bases outside the gene matches. CDR3 size: 13 residues. DNA of the CDR3: TGTGCCAGCAGCCCGAGCGGGAGTGGCGAGCAGTACTTC. Amino acid sequence: CASSPSGSGEQYF.

J is TRBJ1-2 and V is TRBV30, with 7 bases that match TRBD1. There are 13 residues in the CDR3. Germline V gives CDR1 GTSNPN, CDR2 SVGIG (reference sequence). V lost 1 base, J lost 4 bases, and 3 bases stayed unmatched. The chain's CDR3 is CAWSGQGGYGYTF. CDR3 coding DNA: TGTGCCTGGAGTGGACAGGGAGGCTATGGCTACACCTTC.

The gene calls are TRBV19 and TRBJ1-6; D not certain. The germline V gene has CDR1 LNHDA and CDR2 SQIVND (reference sequence). This CDR3 has 14 residues. Trimming took off 3 bases at V and 4 bases at J, with 7 bases between the two ends. The CDR3 DNA reads as TGTGCCAGTAGTATCTCAGGTTATAATTCACCCCTCCACTTT. Encoded protein: CASSISGYNSPLHF.

The chain has TRBV19 and TRBJ1-4, with 8 bases fitting TRBD1. V gave up 3 bases and J gave up 8 bases; unmatched junction bases: 5. The CDR3 spans 14 residues. Germline CDR1 is LNHDA and CDR2 is SQIVND (reference sequence). The CDR3 loop is CASSIDRGREKLFF. The CDR3 region has the DNA TGTGCCAGTAGTATCGACAGGGGACGCGAAAAACTGTTTTTT.

The chain couples TRBV15 to TRBJ2-7; TRBD1 agrees at 10 bases. V gave up 5 bases and J gave up 4 bases; unmatched junction bases: 5. The CDR3 totals 14 residues. Germline V gives CDR1 LNHNV, CDR2 YYDKDF (reference sequence). Written as DNA, the CDR3 is TGTGCCACCAGCCCGAGACAGGGGGCATACGAGCAGTACTTC. Its protein product is CATSPRQGAYEQYF. Complete variable domain (other parts from reference TRBV15 and TRBJ2-7): DAMVIQNPRYQVTQFGKPVTLSCSQTLNHNVMYWYQQKSSQAPKLLFHYYDKDFNNEADTPDNFQSRRPNTSFCFLDIRSPGLGDTAMYLCATSPRQGAYEQYFGPGTRLTVT.

This clone was observed a single time. V and J are TRBV3-1 (or the pseudogene TRBV3-2) and TRBJ2-2; D is possibly TRBD1 (7 bases). Per germline, CDR1 LGHDT and CDR2 YNNKEL (reference sequence). Trimming shortened V by 1 base and J by 8 bases, and 11 bases separated the two germline ends. The CDR3 length is 14 residues. The DNA of the CDR3 is TGTGCCAGCAGCCAAGCAGGGGGGAGAGGGGAGCTGTTTTTT. Translation: CASSQAGGRGELFF.

The chain links TRBV27 to TRBJ1-1; D is ambiguous. CDR1 and CDR2 from the germline V gene are MNHEY and SMNVEV (reference sequence). With 5 bases removed from V and 8 bases from J, the gap between germline ends came to 12 bases. This CDR3 is 12 amino acids long. CDR3 nucleotide sequence: TGTGCCAGCAGTCCCCGGACGGGAGAAGCTTTCTTT. Its protein is CASSPRTGEAFF.

This clone was picked up one time. The chain couples TRBV7-9 to TRBJ1-1; TRBD1 might be the D (5 bases). The CDR3 has 17 amino acids. In germline, CDR1 is SEHNR, CDR2 FQNEAQ (reference sequence). V was pared by 1 base and J by 3 bases, with 18 bases between. The CDR3 reads CASSLVGDGGGDTEAFF. As DNA, the CDR3 is TGTGCCAGCAGCTTAGTAGGGGACGGGGGTGGCGACACTGAAGCTTTCTTT.

Only one count was recorded for this clone. The chain is built from TRBV19 and TRBJ1-2; 8 positions match TRBD1. Germline V gives CDR1 LNHDA, CDR2 SQIVND (reference sequence). The V segment lost 3 bases and the J segment 3 bases; nucleotides outside the gene matches: 0. This CDR3 has 13 residues. The CDR3 nucleotides are TGTGCCAGTAGTATGACAGGGGACTATGGCTACACCTTC. This translates into CASSMTGDYGYTF.

This clone was recorded only once. V gene TRBV5-1 combines with J gene TRBJ1-2; perhaps TRBD1 as D (6 bases). This CDR3 has 13 residues. V was cut by 2 bases and J by 6 bases, with 11 bases left in between. CDR1 is SGHRS and CDR2 is YFSETQ in the germline V gene. The CDR3 here is CASSFTGSDGYTF. In DNA, the CDR3 is TGCGCCAGCAGCTTTACAGGGTCGGATGGCTACACCTTC.